This TCR beta chain was captured in a study of CD8 T cells in Susac syndrome. Background on the study: Within the sequenced Susac syndrome patient group, more than 5 exhibited active disease and eight were in remission. When blood was collected, patients with Susac syndrome were therapy-naive, were taking corticosteroids, or were receiving intravenous immunoglobulin alone.

In contrast to the negatively isolated CD8+ and CD4+ T cells, TEMRA cells were FACS-enriched. As concerns this clonotype: Its antigen is currently unknown.

General study points: The authors acknowledged that the study's TCR sequencing and HLA analysis involved relatively few individuals.

With random hexamers, reverse transcription was performed on about 0.45 to 1 ug of RNA. From the immunoSEQ multiplex PCR reads, TCRdb called clonotypes with MiXCR, one entry per CDR3 protein. The sample shows hundreds of thousands of distinct CDR3 sequences, around 96% of them seen only once. Material for sequencing was CD4+ T cells from PBMCs. The clonotype originates from a human donor with Susac syndrome.

The CDR3 DNA is TGCAGTGCTAGAGATAGAGGGGACAGGGCCCAAGAGACCCAGTACTTC. It specifies CSARDRGDRAQETQYF. V and J are TRBV20-1 and TRBJ2-5, with 9 bases fitting TRBD1. V gave up 0 bases and J gave up 1 base; unmatched junction bases: 6. Looked up from germline, CDR1 is DFQATT and CDR2 is SNEGSKA (reference sequence). This CDR3 is built from 16 residues.